This entry lists 8 T cell receptor beta chains sequenced from one sample in a study of T-cell reconstitution after alpha-beta-depleted transplantation in children. TCRbeta library preparation incorporated unique molecular identifiers. TCRdb passed the PCR reads through MiXCR, listing each CDR3 protein once. This table holds some 130,000 distinct CDR3 sequences, 8.5% to 10% found once. Sequencing was performed on PBMCs, mostly from graft donor cells, taken 180 days after TCRalphabeta/CD19-depleted stem cell transplant. These receptors were collected from a girl under three years old who had a stem cell transplant for combined immunodeficiency, so the T cells may come from the graft donor.

The V call is TRBV5-1, the J call TRBJ2-1; D not resolved. Trimming pared 2 bases from V and 4 bases from J, leaving 25 bases between. The CDR3 covers 19 residues. Germline-derived CDR1 and CDR2 are SGHRS and YFSETQ. The CDR3 loop is CASSFTLGVRQENYNEQFF. CDR3 bases: TGCGCCAGCAGCTTCACGTTGGGCGTTCGGCAGGAGAATTACAATGAGCAGTTCTTC.

This clonotype has at least ten counts. At one end the junction does not follow the germline gene, possibly because of a read error. V and J are TRBV7-7 and TRBJ2-3, with 7 bases matching TRBD2. Germline V gives CDR1 SSHAT, CDR2 FNYEAQ (reference sequence). This CDR3 has 14 amino acids. CDR3 DNA sequence: TGTGCTAGCAGCCCATCCGCGGGGGCAGATACGCAGTATTTT. As protein: CASSPSAGADTQYF.

CDR3 in DNA: TGTGCCAGCCAATGGCAGGACGAGCAGTTCTTC. Its translation: CASQWQDEQFF. The chain couples TRBV6-5 to TRBJ2-1; D is uncertain. Germline CDR1 is MNHEY and CDR2 is SVGAGI. The V and J ends lost 8 bases and 10 bases respectively, with 12 bases between them. The CDR3 contains 11 residues.

This clonotype appeared a few times. The J gene is TRBJ2-5, the V gene TRBV7-2, with no clear D. The germline CDR1 and CDR2 sequences are SGHTA and FQGNSA. This CDR3 is built from 14 residues. V was clipped by 2 bases and J by 4 bases, with 11 bases between them. The CDR3 coding sequence is TGTGCCAGCAGCTTAAATCCCCGAGGAGAGACCCAGTACTTC. Translated: CASSLNPRGETQYF.

The chain is built from TRBV4-1 and TRBJ2-5, with 8 nucleotides matching TRBD2. Germline V gene sequence: CDR1 MGHRA, CDR2 YSYEKL. V gave up 6 bases and J gave up 5 bases; unmatched junction bases: 8. The CDR3 contains 14 residues. The CDR3 reads CASSRTSHEETQYF. The CDR3 DNA reads as TGCGCCAGCAGTCGGACTAGCCATGAGGAGACCCAGTACTTC.

This clonotype was recorded many times. The rearrangement links TRBV6-4 to TRBJ1-4; TRBD1 agrees at 8 bases. The trim removed 5 bases at V and 0 bases at J, leaving 14 bases unmatched. Looked up from germline, CDR1 is MRHNA and CDR2 is SNTAGT. This CDR3 has 19 residues. The DNA of the CDR3 is TGTGCCAGCAGTCCCGTCAGGGACAGGAGAATTGCAACTAATGAAAAACTGTTTTTT. It yields the protein CASSPVRDRRIATNEKLFF.

The V gene is TRBV5-1, the J gene TRBJ2-1; possibly TRBD1 for D (5 bases). Germline V CDR1 and CDR2: SGHRS, YFSETQ. Trimming pared 4 bases from V and 0 bases from J, leaving 11 bases between. This CDR3 has 15 residues. CDR3 nucleotides: TGCGCCAGCAGCGCAGACAGTCCCTCCTACAATGAGCAGTTCTTC. Translating it yields CASSADSPSYNEQFF.

This chain connects TRBV30 to TRBJ2-3; D may be TRBD1 (5 bases). Germline assignment: CDR1 GTSNPN and CDR2 SVGIG (reference sequence). The CDR3 spans 12 residues. The V end lost 8 bases, the J end lost 2 bases, and 11 bases lay between the germline ends. The chain's CDR3 is CAVKGFTDTQYF. The CDR3 bases are TGTGCCGTGAAGGGGTTCACAGATACGCAGTATTTT.